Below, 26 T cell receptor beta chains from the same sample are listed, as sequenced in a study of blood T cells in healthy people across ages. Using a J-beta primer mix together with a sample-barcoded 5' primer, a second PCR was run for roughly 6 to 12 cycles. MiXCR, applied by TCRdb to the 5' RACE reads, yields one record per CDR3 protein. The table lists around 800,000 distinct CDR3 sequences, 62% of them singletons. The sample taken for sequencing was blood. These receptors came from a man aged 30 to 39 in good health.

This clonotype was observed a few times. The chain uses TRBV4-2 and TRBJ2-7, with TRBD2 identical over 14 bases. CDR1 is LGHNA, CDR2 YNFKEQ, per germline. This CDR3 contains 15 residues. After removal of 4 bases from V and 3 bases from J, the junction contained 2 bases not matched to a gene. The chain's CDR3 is CASSRGLAGGYEQYF. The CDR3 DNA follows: TGTGCCAGCAGCCGAGGACTAGCGGGGGGCTACGAGCAGTACTTC.

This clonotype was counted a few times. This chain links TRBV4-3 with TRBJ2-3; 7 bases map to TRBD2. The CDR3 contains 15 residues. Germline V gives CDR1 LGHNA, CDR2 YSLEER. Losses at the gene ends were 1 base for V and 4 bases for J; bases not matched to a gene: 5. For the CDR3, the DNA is TGCGCCAGCAGCCAAGCGACTAGCCGGGCAGATACGCAGTATTTT. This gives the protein CASSQATSRADTQYF.

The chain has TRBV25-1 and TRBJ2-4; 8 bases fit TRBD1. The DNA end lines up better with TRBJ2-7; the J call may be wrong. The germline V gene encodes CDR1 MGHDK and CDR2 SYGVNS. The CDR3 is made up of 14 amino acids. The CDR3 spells CASSEDRGVYEQYF. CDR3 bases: TGTGCCAGCAGTGAAGACAGGGGCGTCTACGAGCAGTACTTC.

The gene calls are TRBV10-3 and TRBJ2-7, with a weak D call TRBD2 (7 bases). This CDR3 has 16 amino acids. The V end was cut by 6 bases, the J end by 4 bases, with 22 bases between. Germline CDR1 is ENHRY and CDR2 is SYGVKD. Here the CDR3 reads CAIRESDRGGSYEQYF. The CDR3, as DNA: TGTGCCATCAGGGAGAGCGATAGGGGGGGGAGTTACGAGCAGTACTTC.

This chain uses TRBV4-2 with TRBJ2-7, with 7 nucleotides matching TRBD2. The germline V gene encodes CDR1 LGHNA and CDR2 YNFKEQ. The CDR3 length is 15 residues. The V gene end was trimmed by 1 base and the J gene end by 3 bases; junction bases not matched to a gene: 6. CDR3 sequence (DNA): TGTGCCAGCAGCCAAGTGGGAGGGGATAGCTACGAGCAGTACTTC. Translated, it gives CASSQVGGDSYEQYF.

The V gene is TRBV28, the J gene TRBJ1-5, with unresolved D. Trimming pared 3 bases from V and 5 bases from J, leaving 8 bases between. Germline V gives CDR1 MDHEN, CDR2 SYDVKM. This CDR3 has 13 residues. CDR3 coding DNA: TGTGCCAGCAGTTTGACCATTGATCAGCCCCAGCATTTT. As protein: CASSLTIDQPQHF.

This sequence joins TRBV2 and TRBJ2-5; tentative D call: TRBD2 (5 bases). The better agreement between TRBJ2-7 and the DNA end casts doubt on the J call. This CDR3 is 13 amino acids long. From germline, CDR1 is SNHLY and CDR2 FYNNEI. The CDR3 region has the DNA TGTGCCAGCAACCGGGGTTCTAACGACGAGCAGTACTTC. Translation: CASNRGSNDEQYF.

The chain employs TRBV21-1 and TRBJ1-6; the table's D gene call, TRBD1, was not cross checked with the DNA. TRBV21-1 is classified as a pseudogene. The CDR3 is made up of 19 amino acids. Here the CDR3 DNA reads TGTGCCAGCAGCAAAAGAAAGGCAGGGGAGAGCTCCTATAATTCACCCCTCCACTTT. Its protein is CASSKRKAGESSYNSPLHF.

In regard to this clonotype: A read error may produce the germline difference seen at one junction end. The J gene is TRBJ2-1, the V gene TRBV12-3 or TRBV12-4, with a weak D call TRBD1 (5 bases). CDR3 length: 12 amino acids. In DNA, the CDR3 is TGTGCCAGCAGCCGACAGTACAATAAGCAGTTCTTC. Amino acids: CASSRQYNKQFF.

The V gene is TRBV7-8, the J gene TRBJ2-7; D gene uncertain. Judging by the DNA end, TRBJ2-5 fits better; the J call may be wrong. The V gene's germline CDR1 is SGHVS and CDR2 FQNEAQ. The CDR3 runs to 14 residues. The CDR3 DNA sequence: TGTGCCAGCAGCTTAAACGCGGTGTTAGAGACCCAGTACTTC. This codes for CASSLNAVLETQYF.

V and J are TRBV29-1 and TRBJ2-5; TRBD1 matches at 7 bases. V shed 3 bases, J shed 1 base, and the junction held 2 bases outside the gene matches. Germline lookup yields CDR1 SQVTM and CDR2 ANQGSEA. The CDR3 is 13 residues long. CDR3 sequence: CSVETGIQETQYF. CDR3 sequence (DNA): TGCAGCGTTGAGACAGGGATCCAAGAGACCCAGTACTTC.

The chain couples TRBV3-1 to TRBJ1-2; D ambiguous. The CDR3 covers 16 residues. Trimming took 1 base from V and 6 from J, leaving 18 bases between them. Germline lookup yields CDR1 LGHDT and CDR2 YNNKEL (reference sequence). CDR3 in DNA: TGTGCCAGCAGCCAAGGAAAAACTTCCTCGGTCGATGGCTACACCTTC. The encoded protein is CASSQGKTSSVDGYTF.

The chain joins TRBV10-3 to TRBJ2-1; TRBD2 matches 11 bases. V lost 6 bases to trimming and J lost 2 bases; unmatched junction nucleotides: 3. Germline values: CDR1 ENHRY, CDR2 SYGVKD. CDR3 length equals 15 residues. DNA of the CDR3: TGTGCCATCAGAGGGACTAGCGGACCCTACAATGAGCAGTTCTTC. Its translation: CAIRGTSGPYNEQFF.

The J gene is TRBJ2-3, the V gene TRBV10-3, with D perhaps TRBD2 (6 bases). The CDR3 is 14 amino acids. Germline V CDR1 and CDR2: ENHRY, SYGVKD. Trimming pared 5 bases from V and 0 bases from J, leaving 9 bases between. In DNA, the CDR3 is TGTGCCATCAGTACCGGGACTAGCACAGATACGCAGTATTTT. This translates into CAISTGTSTDTQYF.

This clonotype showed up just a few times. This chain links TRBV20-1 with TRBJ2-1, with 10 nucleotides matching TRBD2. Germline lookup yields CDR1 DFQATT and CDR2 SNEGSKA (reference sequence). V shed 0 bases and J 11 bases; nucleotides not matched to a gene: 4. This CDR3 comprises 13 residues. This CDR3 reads CSARDLLAGQQFF. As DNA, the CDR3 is TGCAGTGCTAGAGATTTACTAGCGGGACAGCAGTTCTTC.

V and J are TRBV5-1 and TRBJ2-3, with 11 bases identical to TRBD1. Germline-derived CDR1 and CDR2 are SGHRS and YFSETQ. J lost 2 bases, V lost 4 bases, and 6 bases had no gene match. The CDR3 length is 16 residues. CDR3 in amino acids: CASSHGQGAPTDTQYF. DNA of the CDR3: TGCGCCAGCAGCCACGGACAGGGGGCTCCCACAGATACGCAGTATTTT. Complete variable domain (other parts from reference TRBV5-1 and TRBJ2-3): KAGVTQTPRYLIKTRGQQVTLSCSPISGHRSVSWYQQTPGQGLQFLFEYFSETQRNKGNFPGRFSGRQFSNSRSEMNVSTLELGDSALYLCASSHGQGAPTDTQYFGPGTRLTVL.

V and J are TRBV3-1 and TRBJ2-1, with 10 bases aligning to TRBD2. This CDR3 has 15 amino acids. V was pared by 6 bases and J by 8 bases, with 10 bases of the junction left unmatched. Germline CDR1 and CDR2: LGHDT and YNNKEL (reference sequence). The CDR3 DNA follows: TGTGCCAGCAGTCATCTAGCGGGGGAGGTTCATGAGCAGTTCTTC. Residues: CASSHLAGEVHEQFF.

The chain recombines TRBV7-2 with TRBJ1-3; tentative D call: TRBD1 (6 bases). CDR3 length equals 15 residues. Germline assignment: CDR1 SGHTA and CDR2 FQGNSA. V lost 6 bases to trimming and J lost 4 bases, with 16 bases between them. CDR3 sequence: CASRATQGIGNTIYF. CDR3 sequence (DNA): TGTGCCAGCAGGGCAACGCAGGGGATCGGAAACACCATATATTTT.

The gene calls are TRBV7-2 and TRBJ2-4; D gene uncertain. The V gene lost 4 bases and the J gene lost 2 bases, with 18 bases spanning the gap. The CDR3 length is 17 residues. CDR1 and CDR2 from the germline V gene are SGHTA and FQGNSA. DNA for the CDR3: TGTGCCAGCAGCTCCCAGTCCGTCGGCTATCCCAAAAACATTCAGTACTTC. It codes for CASSSQSVGYPKNIQYF.

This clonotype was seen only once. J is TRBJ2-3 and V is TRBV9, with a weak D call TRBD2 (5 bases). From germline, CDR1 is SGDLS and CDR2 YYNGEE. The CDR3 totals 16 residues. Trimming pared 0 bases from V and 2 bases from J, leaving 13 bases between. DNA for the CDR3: TGTGCCAGCAGCGTAGAACCTAGAGGGCTCACAGATACGCAGTATTTT. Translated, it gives CASSVEPRGLTDTQYF. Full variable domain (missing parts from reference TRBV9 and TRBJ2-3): DSGVTQTPKHLITATGQRVTLRCSPRSGDLSVYWYQQSLDQGLQFLIQYYNGEERAKGNILERFSAQQFPDLHSELNLSSLELGDSALYFCASSVEPRGLTDTQYFGPGTRLTVL.

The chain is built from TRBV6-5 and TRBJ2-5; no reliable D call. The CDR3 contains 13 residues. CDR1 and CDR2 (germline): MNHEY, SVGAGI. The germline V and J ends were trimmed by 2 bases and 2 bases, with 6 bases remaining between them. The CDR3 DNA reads TGTGCCAGCAGTTACGCCGAACAAGAGACCCAGTACTTC. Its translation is CASSYAEQETQYF.

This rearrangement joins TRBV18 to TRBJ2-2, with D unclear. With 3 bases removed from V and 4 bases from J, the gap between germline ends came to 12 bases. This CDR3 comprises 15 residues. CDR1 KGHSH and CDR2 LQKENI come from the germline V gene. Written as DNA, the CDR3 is TGTGCCAGCTCACCGCCCGGAAGAGGCACCGGGGAGCTGTTTTTT. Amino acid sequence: CASSPPGRGTGELFF.

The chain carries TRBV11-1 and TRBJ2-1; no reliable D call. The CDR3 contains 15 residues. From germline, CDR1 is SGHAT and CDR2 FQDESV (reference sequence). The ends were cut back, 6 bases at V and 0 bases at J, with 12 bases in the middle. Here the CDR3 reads CASSGEVPSYNEQFF. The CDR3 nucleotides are TGTGCCAGCAGTGGAGAGGTCCCCTCCTACAATGAGCAGTTCTTC.

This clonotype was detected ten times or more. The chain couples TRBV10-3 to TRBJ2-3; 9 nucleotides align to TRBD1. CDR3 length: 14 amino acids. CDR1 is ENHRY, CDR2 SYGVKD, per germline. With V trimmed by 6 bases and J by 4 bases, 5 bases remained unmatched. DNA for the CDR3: TGTGCCATCAGGATTGACAGGGGGTCAGATACGCAGTATTTT. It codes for CAIRIDRGSDTQYF.

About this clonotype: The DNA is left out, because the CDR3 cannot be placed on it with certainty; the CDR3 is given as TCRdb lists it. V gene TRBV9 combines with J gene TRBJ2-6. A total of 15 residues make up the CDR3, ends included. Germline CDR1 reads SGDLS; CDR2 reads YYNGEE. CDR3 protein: CASSVVGSGANVPTF.

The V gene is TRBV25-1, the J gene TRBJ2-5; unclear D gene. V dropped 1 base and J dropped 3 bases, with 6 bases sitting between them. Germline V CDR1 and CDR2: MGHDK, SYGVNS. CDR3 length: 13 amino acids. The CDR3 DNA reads TGTGCCAGCAGTGAATCGTTTGAAGAGACCCAGTACTTC. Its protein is CASSESFEETQYF.